One sample yielded the 19 T cell receptor beta chains listed below, sequenced in a study of cytomegalovirus exposure and HLA in healthy donors. Primers for the PCR totalled 60 Vbeta and 13 Jbeta. This table comes from immunoSEQ multiplex PCR, and its TCRdb copy is limited to in-frame clones, with some not included. The data show about 160,000 clones, roughly 78% seen once. The sequencing input was PBMCs. Source of these receptors: a man between 35 and 55 years old in good health and CMV-seropositive.

The rearrangement joins TRBV4-1 to TRBJ2-3, with 8 positions matching TRBD1. J gave up 7 bases and V 3 bases, and 9 bases lay outside the gene matches. The CDR3 length is 15 residues. Per germline, CDR1 MGHRA and CDR2 YSYEKL. The CDR3 DNA reads as TGCGCCAGCAGCCACCAACTTACAGGGGGAAATACGCAGTATTTT. Its protein is CASSHQLTGGNTQYF.

This chain connects TRBV19 to TRBJ2-3, with D tentatively TRBD2 (5 bases). Germline V gene lookup returns CDR1 LNHDA and CDR2 SQIVND (reference sequence). The length of the CDR3 is 15 residues. The ends were cut back, 4 bases at V and 2 bases at J, with 13 bases in the middle. CDR3 sequence (DNA): TGTGCCAGTAGTACCGGGGATTGGGACACAGATACGCAGTATTTT. It encodes CASSTGDWDTDTQYF.

The CDR3 bases are TGCGCCAGCAGCCAAGTTCAGTACAGGGAGAATGAAAAACTGTTTTTT. Translation gives CASSQVQYRENEKLFF. The chain joins TRBV4-1 to TRBJ1-4, with D maybe TRBD1 (6 bases). This CDR3 comprises 16 residues. Trimming removed 1 base from V and 5 bases from J, with 14 bases in between. The V gene's germline CDR1 is MGHRA and CDR2 YSYEKL.

J is TRBJ1-5 and V is TRBV4-1, with D unresolved. This CDR3 region has 16 residues. With 0 bases removed from V and 9 bases from J, the gap between germline ends came to 18 bases. The germline gives CDR1 MGHRA, CDR2 YSYEKL. The DNA of the CDR3 is TGCGCCAGCAGCCAAGAGTTTCAGGTACGGGGTCTGCCCCAGCATTTT. Its translation is CASSQEFQVRGLPQHF.

V is TRBV4-3 and J is TRBJ2-7, with unresolved D. Germline CDR1 and CDR2: LGHNA and YSLEER. There are 14 residues in the CDR3. With 0 bases removed from V and 2 bases from J, the gap between germline ends came to 8 bases. DNA for the CDR3: TGCGCCAGCAGCCAAGATCGCGTCGCCTACGAGCAGTACTTC. It yields the protein CASSQDRVAYEQYF.

The gene calls are TRBV11-2 and TRBJ2-7, with a weak D call TRBD2 (5 bases). V dropped 1 base and J dropped 1 base, with 11 bases sitting between them. The CDR3 totals 15 residues. Germline V gene data show CDR1 as SGHAT and CDR2 as FQNNGV. The CDR3, as DNA: TGTGCCAGCAGCTTAGGAGGGATTGGGTCCTACGAGCAGTACTTC. Its protein product is CASSLGGIGSYEQYF.

This rearrangement joins TRBV11-2 to TRBJ2-3, with TRBD2 identical over 8 bases. V trimming: 4 bases; J trimming: 2 bases; junction bases outside the gene matches: 5. The CDR3 has 15 amino acids. Looked up from germline, CDR1 is SGHAT and CDR2 is FQNNGV. CDR3 DNA: TGTGCCAGCAGCTCACTAGCGGAATACACAGATACGCAGTATTTT. Its protein product is CASSSLAEYTDTQYF.

The chain combines TRBV27 with TRBJ2-1, with D possibly matching TRBD1 (6 bases). CDR1 is MNHEY, CDR2 SMNVEV, per germline (reference sequence). V was clipped by 4 bases and J by 7 bases, with 17 bases between them. The CDR3 length is 15 residues. CDR3 in DNA: TGTGCCAGCAGTTCAGAGCAGGGGAGAAGGAATGAGCAGTTCTTC. It is translated as CASSSEQGRRNEQFF.

The V call is TRBV4-1, the J call TRBJ2-2, with 11 bases matching TRBD1. The CDR3 totals 16 residues. The germline V gene encodes CDR1 MGHRA and CDR2 YSYEKL. The V segment lost 3 bases and the J segment 0 bases; nucleotides outside the gene matches: 0. In DNA, the CDR3 is TGCGCCAGCAGCCAGGACAGGGGGCCGAACACCGGGGAGCTGTTTTTT. Translating gives CASSQDRGPNTGELFF.

This clone was recorded a few times. The V call is TRBV4-3, the J call TRBJ1-4, with no clear D. The germline V and J ends were trimmed by 0 bases and 6 bases, with 8 bases remaining between them. This CDR3 is 14 amino acids long. Per the germline V gene, CDR1 is LGHNA and CDR2 is YSLEER. As DNA, the CDR3 is TGCGCCAGCAGCCAAGAATCCGGGGATGAAAAACTGTTTTTT. It is translated as CASSQESGDEKLFF.

The rearrangement joins TRBV7-9 to TRBJ2-6, with TRBD1 identical over 12 bases. Trimming took 7 bases from V and 2 from J; bases not matched to a gene: 6. Germline lookup yields CDR1 SEHNR and CDR2 FQNEAQ (reference sequence). The CDR3 runs to 17 residues. The CDR3 region is CASTPRDRGPGANVLTF. CDR3 bases: TGTGCCAGCACTCCCCGGGACAGGGGGCCTGGGGCCAACGTCCTGACTTTC. Full variable domain (remainder filled in from reference TRBV7-9 and TRBJ2-6): DTGVSQNPRHKITKRGQNVTFRCDPISEHNRLYWYRQTLGQGPEFLTYFQNEAQLEKSRLLSDRFSAERPKGSFSTLEIQRTEQGDSAMYLCASTPRDRGPGANVLTFGAGSRLTVL.

This clone was detected only a few times. This sequence joins TRBV7-9 and TRBJ1-3, with D perhaps TRBD1 (5 bases). Germline loops: CDR1 SEHNR, CDR2 FQNEAQ (reference sequence). This CDR3 spans 17 amino acids. Trimming left V 4 bases short and J 0 bases short, with 16 bases between. The CDR3 bases are TGTGCCAGCAGCTACCCCCTCCAGGGAAGCTCTGGAAACACCATATATTTT. Amino acid sequence: CASSYPLQGSSGNTIYF.

This clone occurred a few times. This chain connects TRBV5-4 to TRBJ2-5; TRBD2 matches at 9 bases. V shed 4 bases, J shed 1 base, and the junction held 5 bases outside the gene matches. The germline CDR1 and CDR2 sequences are SGHNT and YYREEE (reference sequence). This CDR3 spans 15 amino acids. The CDR3 nucleotides read TGTGCCAGCAGCCTTCAGCGGGGGGCCCAAGAGACCCAGTACTTC. It yields the protein CASSLQRGAQETQYF.

The chain uses TRBV15 and TRBJ2-3; 9 nucleotides align to TRBD1. J was trimmed by 2 bases and V by 3 bases; bases with no gene match: 3. The CDR3 has 15 residues. Germline V gives CDR1 LNHNV, CDR2 YYDKDF (reference sequence). CDR3 sequence (DNA): TGTGCCACCAGCAGCGGGACAGGGAACACAGATACGCAGTATTTT. This gives the protein CATSSGTGNTDTQYF.

This clone was recorded a few times. The V call is TRBV7-9, the J call TRBJ1-4; tentative D call: TRBD1 (5 bases). CDR1 and CDR2 from the germline V gene are SEHNR and FQNEAQ (reference sequence). The CDR3 contains 15 residues. Trimming left V 4 bases short and J 1 base short, with 10 bases between. CDR3 protein: CASSSDRGTNEKLFF. In DNA, the CDR3 is TGTGCCAGCAGCTCCGATAGGGGAACTAATGAAAAACTGTTTTTT.

The chain employs TRBV25-1 and TRBJ2-2; D perhaps matches TRBD2 (5 bases). The CDR3 loop spans 14 amino acids. Germline lookup yields CDR1 MGHDK and CDR2 SYGVNS. The V and J ends lost 6 bases and 6 bases respectively, with 14 bases between them. This CDR3 is CASSTSGDPGELFF. DNA for the CDR3: TGTGCCAGCAGCACCTCCGGGGATCCCGGGGAGCTGTTTTTT.

This clone showed up just a few times. This chain connects TRBV27 to TRBJ2-7, with D perhaps matching TRBD1 (5 bases). This CDR3 contains 15 residues. The ends were cut back, 5 bases at V and 1 base at J, with 15 bases in the middle. Germline CDR1 reads MNHEY; CDR2 reads SMNVEV (reference sequence). CDR3 nucleotides: TGTGCCAGCAGTCAGATGACAGCCTTTTCCTACGAGCAGTACTTC. Translated: CASSQMTAFSYEQYF.

This clone came up once. The rearrangement uses TRBV4-2 and TRBJ2-1, with D tentatively TRBD2 (6 bases). CDR1 is LGHNA, CDR2 YNFKEQ, per germline. CDR3 length: 14 residues. Deletions cut 0 bases from V and 9 bases from J, with 12 bases between. CDR3 amino acids: CASSQDPQEGEQFF. The CDR3 DNA reads as TGTGCCAGCAGCCAAGATCCCCAGGAGGGTGAGCAGTTCTTC.

This chain connects TRBV30 to TRBJ1-1, with D unclear. The CDR3 length is 12 residues. V was shortened by 2 bases and J by 4 bases, with 8 bases between the two germline ends. Germline lookup yields CDR1 GTSNPN and CDR2 SVGIG (reference sequence). CDR3 nucleotide sequence: TGTGCCTGGAGTCCGCAGGCCACTGAAGCTTTCTTT. Amino acids: CAWSPQATEAFF.